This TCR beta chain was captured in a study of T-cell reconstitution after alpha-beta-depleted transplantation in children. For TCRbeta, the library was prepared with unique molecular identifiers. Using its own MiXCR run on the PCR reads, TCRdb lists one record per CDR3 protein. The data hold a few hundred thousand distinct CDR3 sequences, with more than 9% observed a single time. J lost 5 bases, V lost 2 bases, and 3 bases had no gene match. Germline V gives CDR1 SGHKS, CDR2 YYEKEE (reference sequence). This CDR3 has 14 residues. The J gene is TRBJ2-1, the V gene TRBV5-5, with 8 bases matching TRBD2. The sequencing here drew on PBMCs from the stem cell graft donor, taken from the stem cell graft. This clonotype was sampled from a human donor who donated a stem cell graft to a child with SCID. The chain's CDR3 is CASSFELADNEQFF. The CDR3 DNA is TGTGCCAGCAGCTTCGAACTAGCGGACAATGAGCAGTTCTTC. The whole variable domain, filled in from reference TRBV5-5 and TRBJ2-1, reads DAGVTQSPTHLIKTRGQQVTLRCSPISGHKSVSWYQQVLGQGPQFIFQYYEKEERGRGNFPDRFSARQFPNYSSELNVNALLLGDSALYLCASSFELADNEQFFGPGTRLTVL.